This entry features one TCR beta chain sequence. Its antigen is unidentified. The data derive from a study of radiation and T cells in renal cell carcinoma. The CDR3 length is 14 residues. Looked up from germline, CDR1 is SGHRS and CDR2 is YFSETQ. Trimming took 5 bases from V and 2 from J; bases not matched to a gene: 6. Study conclusions and caveats: Tumor samples were small regions of around 0.92 g. In nephrectomy-only tumors, top 100 clonotypes averaged approximately 40%, versus approximately 50% irradiated.

Clones were read by immunoSEQ multiplex PCR, and TCRdb kept only the in-frame ones, dropping some. The table records 18,000 or so clones, roughly 60% of them present only once. Treatment specified: treatment-naive control, cytoreductive nephrectomy. This receptor was taken from a man aged 45 to 65 with renal cell carcinoma. Sequencing was performed on tumor tissue, taken from a patient whose treatment was nephrectomy without radiotherapy. The chain recombines TRBV5-1 with TRBJ2-5; 7 bases match TRBD2. The CDR3 sequence: CASRDFGGQETQYF. The CDR3 coding sequence is TGCGCCAGCAGAGACTTCGGGGGGCAAGAGACCCAGTACTTC. The whole variable domain, filled in from reference TRBV5-1 and TRBJ2-5, reads KAGVTQTPRYLIKTRGQQVTLSCSPISGHRSVSWYQQTPGQGLQFLFEYFSETQRNKGNFPGRFSGRQFSNSRSEMNVSTLELGDSALYLCASRDFGGQETQYFGPGTRLLVL.